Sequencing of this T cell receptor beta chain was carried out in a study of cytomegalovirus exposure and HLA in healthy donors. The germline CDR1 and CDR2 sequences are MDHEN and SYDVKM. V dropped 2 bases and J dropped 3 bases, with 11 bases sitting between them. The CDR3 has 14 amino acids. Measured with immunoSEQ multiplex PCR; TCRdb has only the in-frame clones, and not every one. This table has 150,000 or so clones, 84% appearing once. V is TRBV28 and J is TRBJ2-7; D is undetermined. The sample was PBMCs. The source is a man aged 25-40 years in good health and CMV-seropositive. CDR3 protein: CASSLDLQNYEQYF. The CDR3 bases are TGTGCCAGCAGTTTAGATTTACAGAACTACGAGCAGTACTTC.